This record concerns one T cell receptor (beta chain) sequence. Its antigen remains unknown. This sample is part of a study of cytomegalovirus exposure and HLA in healthy donors. Researchers ran the PCR with 60 Vbeta and 13 Jbeta primers. Produced via immunoSEQ multiplex PCR; TCRdb's table is partial and in-frame only. The sample lists approximately 150,000 clones; roughly 68% were seen once. Per the germline V gene, CDR1 is MNHEY and CDR2 is SVGAGI. This CDR3 has 15 amino acids. Deletions cut 5 bases from V and 2 bases from J, with 15 bases between. Study outcomes and limitations: Analysis was performed later, and it showed HLA-associated TCR beta chains to be more clonally expanded than equally common others. It was reported that the classifier diagnosed cytomegalovirus status with high specificity and sensitivity in both the original and validation cohorts. Versus the approximately 670-donor mean, an Asian-associated ancestry cluster reportedly showed fewer N-insertions in a later analysis.

The J gene is TRBJ2-5, the V gene TRBV6-5; the D gene is possibly TRBD1 (5 bases). Material for sequencing was PBMCs. This receptor was obtained from a man aged 30 to 45 in good health and CMV-seropositive. The CDR3 DNA follows: TGTGCCAGCAGTGGGTTGTCGACAGCACAAGAGACCCAGTACTTC. Encoded protein: CASSGLSTAQETQYF.